The T cell receptor (beta chain) under discussion was sequenced for a study of blood T cell repertoires in COVID-19. The CDR3 has 14 amino acids. After removal of 5 bases from V and 3 bases from J, the junction contained 4 bases not matched to a gene. The V gene's germline CDR1 is SGHTA and CDR2 FQGNSA. Method: immunoSEQ multiplex PCR; TCRdb's copy keeps in-frame clones and lacks some. Counted here are approximately 310,000 clones, around 87% occurring once; the ten biggest clones make up 1%. Sequenced: peripheral blood. V is TRBV7-2 and J is TRBJ2-7; 10 nucleotides align to TRBD2. This clonotype was sampled from a man in his fifties or sixties with active or convalescent COVID-19. The CDR3 is CASSPGLADYEQYF. The CDR3 coding sequence is TGTGCCAGCAGCCCCGGACTAGCGGACTACGAGCAGTACTTC.